The clone carrying this T cell receptor beta chain has only a few counts. Its antigen is as yet unknown. This sample is drawn from a study of CD8+ T cells in alopecia areata. About the research overall: The drug, oral tofacitinib, was given to treated patients at 5 to 10 mg twice daily. Whole-study findings and limits: Greater clonality was observed in lesional scalp samples, especially alopecia totalis/universalis, versus normal scalp.

This CDR3 has 14 amino acids. Trimming left V 4 bases short and J 6 bases short, with 15 bases between. The V gene's germline CDR1 is MNHEY and CDR2 SVGAGI. From alopecia areata patients, lesional scalp punch biopsies and peripheral blood were collected. Reverse transcribed after extraction, RNA yielded cDNA as the sequencing template. Method: immunoSEQ multiplex PCR; TCRdb's copy keeps in-frame clones and lacks some. Of 80,000 to 100,000 clones in the sample, 35% to 50% were seen once. The rearrangement links TRBV6-5 to TRBJ1-2, with D possibly TRBD1 on 5 matching bases. Sequenced input: CD4+ T cells sorted from blood. The clonotype was recovered from a human donor with alopecia areata. The CDR3 region has the DNA TGTGCCAGCAGTTCCGCGCAGGGAACAGATGGCTACACCTTC. It codes for CASSSAQGTDGYTF.